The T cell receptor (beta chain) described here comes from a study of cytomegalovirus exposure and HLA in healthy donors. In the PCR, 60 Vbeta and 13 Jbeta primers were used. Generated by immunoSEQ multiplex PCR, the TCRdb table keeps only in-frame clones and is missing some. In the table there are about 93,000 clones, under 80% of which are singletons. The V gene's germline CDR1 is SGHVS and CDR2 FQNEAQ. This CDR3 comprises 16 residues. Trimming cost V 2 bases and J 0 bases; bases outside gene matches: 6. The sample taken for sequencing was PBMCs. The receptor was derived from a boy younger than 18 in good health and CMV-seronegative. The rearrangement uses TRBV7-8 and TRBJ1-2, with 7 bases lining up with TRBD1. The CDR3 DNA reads TGTGCCAGCAGCTTATACGGGACAGCTGCTAACTATGGCTACACCTTC. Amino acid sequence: CASSLYGTAANYGYTF. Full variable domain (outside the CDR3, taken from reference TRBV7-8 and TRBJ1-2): GAGVSQSPRYKVAKRGQDVALRCDPISGHVSLFWYQQALGQGPEFLTYFQNEAQLDKSGLPSDRFFAERPEGSVSTLKIQRTQQEDSAVYLCASSLYGTAANYGYTFGSGTRLTVV.